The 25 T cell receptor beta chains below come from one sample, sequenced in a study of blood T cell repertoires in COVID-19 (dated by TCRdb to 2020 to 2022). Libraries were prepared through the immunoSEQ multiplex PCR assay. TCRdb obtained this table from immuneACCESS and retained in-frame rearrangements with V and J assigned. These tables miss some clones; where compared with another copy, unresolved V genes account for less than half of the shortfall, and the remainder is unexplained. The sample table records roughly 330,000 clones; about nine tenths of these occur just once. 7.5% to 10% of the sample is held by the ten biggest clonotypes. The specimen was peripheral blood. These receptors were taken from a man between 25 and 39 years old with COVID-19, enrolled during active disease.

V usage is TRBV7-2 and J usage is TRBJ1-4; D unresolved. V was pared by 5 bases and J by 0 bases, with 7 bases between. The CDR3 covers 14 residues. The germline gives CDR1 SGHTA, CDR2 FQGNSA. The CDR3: CASSPGATNEKLFF. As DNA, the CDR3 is TGTGCCAGCAGCCCGGGTGCAACTAATGAAAAACTGTTTTTT.

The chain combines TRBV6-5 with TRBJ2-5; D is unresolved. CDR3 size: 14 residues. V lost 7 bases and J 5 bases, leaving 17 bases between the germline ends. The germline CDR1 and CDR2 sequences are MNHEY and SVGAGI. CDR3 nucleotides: TGTGCCAGCACCAGAGGCAGCTTTGGCGAGACCCAGTACTTC. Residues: CASTRGSFGETQYF.

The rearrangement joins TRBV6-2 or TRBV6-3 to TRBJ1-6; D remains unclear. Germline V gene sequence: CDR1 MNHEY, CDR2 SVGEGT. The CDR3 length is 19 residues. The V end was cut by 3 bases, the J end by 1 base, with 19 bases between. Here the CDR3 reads CASSYYSAGYTSYNSPLHF. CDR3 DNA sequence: TGTGCCAGCAGTTATTATTCGGCAGGTTATACGTCCTATAATTCACCCCTCCACTTT.

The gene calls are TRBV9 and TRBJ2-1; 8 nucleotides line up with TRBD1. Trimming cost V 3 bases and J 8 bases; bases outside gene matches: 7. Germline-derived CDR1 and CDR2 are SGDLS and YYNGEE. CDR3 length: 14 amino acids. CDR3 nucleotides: TGTGCCAGCAGCGAGCGGACAGGGTTCTATGAGCAGTTCTTC. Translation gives CASSERTGFYEQFF.

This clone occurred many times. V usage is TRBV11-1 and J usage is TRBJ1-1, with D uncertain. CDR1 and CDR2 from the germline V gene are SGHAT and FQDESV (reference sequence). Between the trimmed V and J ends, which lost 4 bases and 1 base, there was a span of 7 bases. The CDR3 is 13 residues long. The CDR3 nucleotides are TGTGCCAGCAGCTACCAGCGGAACACTGAAGCTTTCTTT. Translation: CASSYQRNTEAFF.

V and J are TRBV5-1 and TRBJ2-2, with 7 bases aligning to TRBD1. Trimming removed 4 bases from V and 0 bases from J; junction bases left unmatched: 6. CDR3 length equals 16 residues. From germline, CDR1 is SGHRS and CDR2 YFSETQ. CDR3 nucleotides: TGCGCCAGCAGCCCGTGGACAGGTCCGAACACCGGGGAGCTGTTTTTT. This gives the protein CASSPWTGPNTGELFF. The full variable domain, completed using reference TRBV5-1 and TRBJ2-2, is KAGVTQTPRYLIKTRGQQVTLSCSPISGHRSVSWYQQTPGQGLQFLFEYFSETQRNKGNFPGRFSGRQFSNSRSEMNVSTLELGDSALYLCASSPWTGPNTGELFFGEGSRLTVL.

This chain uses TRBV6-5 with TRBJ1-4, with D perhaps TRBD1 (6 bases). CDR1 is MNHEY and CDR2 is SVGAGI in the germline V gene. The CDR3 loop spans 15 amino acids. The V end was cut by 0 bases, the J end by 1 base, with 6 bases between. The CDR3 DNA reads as TGTGCCAGCAGTTACTCGGGACAAACTAATGAAAAACTGTTTTTT. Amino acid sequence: CASSYSGQTNEKLFF.

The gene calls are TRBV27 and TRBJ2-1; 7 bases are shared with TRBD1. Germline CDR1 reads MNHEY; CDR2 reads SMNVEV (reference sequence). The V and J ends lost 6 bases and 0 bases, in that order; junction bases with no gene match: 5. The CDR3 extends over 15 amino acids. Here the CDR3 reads CASRTGSSSYNEQFF. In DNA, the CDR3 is TGTGCCAGCAGGACAGGGTCGAGCTCCTACAATGAGCAGTTCTTC.

CDR3 DNA: TGTGCCAGCAGGGACAGGGGTTATGAGCAGTTCTTC. It encodes CASRDRGYEQFF. V usage is TRBV2 and J usage is TRBJ2-1; 9 bases fit TRBD1. The CDR3 is 12 residues long. Unmatched junction bases numbered 2, after V lost 6 bases and J lost 8 bases. The V gene's germline CDR1 is SNHLY and CDR2 FYNNEI.

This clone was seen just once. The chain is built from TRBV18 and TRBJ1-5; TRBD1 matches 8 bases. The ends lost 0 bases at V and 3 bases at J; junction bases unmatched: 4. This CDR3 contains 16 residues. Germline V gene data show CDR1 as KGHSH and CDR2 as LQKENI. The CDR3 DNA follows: TGTGCCAGCTCACCACCAGGACAGGGCTTCAATCAGCCCCAGCATTTT. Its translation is CASSPPGQGFNQPQHF.

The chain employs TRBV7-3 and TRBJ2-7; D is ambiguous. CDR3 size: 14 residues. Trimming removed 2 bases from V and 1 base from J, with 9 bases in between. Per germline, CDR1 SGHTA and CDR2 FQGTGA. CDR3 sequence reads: CASSLFAQSYEQYF. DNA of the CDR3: TGTGCCAGCAGCTTATTTGCCCAGTCCTACGAGCAGTACTTC.

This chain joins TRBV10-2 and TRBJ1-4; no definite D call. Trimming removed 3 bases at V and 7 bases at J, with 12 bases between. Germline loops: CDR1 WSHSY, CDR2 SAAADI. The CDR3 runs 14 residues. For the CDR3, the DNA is TGCGCCAGCAGTGAAGCCCCCGAGGGTGAAAAACTGTTTTTT. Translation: CASSEAPEGEKLFF.

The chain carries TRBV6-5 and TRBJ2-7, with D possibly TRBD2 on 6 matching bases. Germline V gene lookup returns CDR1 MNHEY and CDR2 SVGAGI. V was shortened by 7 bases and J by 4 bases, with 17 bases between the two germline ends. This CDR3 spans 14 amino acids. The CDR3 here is CASTNRAGRYEQYF. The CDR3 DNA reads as TGTGCCAGCACAAACCGGGCAGGGAGGTACGAGCAGTACTTC.

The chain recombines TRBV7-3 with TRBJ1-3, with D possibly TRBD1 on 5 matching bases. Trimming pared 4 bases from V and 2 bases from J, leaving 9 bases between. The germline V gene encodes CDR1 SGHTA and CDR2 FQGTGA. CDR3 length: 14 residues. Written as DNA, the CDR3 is TGTGCCAGCAGCTCCCAAGGGGCTGGAAACACCATATATTTT. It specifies CASSSQGAGNTIYF.

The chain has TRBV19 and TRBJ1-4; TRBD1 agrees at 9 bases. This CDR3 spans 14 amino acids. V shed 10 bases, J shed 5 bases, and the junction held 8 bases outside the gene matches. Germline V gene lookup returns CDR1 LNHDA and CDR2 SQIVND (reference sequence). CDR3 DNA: TGTGCCACCCTACCGGGACAGGGAAATGAAAAACTGTTTTTT. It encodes CATLPGQGNEKLFF.

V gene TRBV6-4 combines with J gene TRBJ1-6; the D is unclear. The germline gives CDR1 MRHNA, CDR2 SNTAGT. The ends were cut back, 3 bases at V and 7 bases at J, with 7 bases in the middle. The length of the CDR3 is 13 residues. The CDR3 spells CASSDGSNSPLHF. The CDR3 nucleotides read TGTGCCAGCAGTGATGGGAGCAATTCACCCCTCCACTTT.

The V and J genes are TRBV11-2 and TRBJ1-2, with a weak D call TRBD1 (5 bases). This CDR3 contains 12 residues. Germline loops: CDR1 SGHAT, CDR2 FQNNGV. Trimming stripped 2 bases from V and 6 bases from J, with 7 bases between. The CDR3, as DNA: TGTGCCAGCAGCTTATCCAGGGATGGCTACACCTTC. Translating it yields CASSLSRDGYTF.

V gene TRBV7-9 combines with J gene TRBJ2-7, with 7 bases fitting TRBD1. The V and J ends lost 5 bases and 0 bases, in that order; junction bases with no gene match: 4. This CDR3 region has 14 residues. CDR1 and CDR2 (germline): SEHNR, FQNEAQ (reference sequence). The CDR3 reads CASSAQGSSYEQYF. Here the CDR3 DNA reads TGTGCCAGCAGCGCACAGGGGAGCTCCTACGAGCAGTACTTC.

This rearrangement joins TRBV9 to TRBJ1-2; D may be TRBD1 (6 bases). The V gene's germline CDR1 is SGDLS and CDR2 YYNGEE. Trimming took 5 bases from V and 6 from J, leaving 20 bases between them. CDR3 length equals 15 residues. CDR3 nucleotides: TGTGCCAGCAGTGCTCGACAGGCCACTCAGAATGGCTACACCTTC. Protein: CASSARQATQNGYTF.

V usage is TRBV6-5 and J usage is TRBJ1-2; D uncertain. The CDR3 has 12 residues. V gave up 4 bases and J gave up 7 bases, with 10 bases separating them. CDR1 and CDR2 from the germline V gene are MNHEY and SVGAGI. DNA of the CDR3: TGTGCCAGCAGTTTTTTTGAGGGTGGCTACACCTTC. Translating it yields CASSFFEGGYTF.

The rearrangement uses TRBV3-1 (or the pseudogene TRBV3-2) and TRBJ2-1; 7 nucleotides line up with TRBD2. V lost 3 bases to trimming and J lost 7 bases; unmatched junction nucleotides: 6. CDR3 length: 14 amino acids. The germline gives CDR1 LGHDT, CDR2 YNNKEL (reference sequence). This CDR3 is CASSQQRLANEQFF. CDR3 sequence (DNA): TGTGCCAGCAGCCAGCAAAGACTAGCAAATGAGCAGTTCTTC.

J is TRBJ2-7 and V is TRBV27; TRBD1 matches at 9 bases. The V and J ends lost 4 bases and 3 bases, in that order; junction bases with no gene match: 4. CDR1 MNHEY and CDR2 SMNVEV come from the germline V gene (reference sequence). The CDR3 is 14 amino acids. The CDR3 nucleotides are TGTGCCAGCAGTTCGACAGGGGGGGTCTACGAGCAGTACTTC. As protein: CASSSTGGVYEQYF.

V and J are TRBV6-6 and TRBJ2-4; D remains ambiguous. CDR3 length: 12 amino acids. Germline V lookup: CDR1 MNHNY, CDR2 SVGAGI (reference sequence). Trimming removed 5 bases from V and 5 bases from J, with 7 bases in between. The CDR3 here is CASSQQENIQYF. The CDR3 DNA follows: TGTGCCAGCAGTCAGCAGGAAAACATTCAGTACTTC.

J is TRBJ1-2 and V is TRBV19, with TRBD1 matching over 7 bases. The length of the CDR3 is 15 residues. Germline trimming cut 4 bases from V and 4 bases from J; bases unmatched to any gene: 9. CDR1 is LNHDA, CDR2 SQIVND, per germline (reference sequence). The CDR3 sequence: CASSSLRQGPYGYTF. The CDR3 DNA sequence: TGTGCCAGTAGTAGTCTCCGACAGGGCCCCTATGGCTACACCTTC.

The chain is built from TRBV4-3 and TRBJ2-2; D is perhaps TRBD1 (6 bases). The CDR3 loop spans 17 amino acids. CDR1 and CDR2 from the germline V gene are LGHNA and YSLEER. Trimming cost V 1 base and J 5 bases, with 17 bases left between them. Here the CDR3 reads CASSQARQGRWTGELFF. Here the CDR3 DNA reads TGCGCCAGCAGCCAAGCACGGCAGGGGAGATGGACCGGGGAGCTGTTTTTT.